This T cell receptor (beta chain) was sequenced for a study of T cells after posttransplantation cyclophosphamide. This table comes from immunoSEQ multiplex PCR, and its TCRdb copy is limited to in-frame clones, with some not included. This sample comprises 30,000 to 40,000 clones, none seen once only. On the day of bone marrow donation, the related graft donor provided peripheral blood. This clone was seen at least ten times. The antigen is not known. The CDR3 has 12 residues. Between the trimmed V and J ends, which lost 8 bases and 10 bases, there was a span of 15 bases. Germline V gene data show CDR1 as MNHNS and CDR2 as SASEGT. The study, taken as a whole, reports: TRB overlap between skin or GI tissue T cells and blood was limited. Recipient CMV seropositivity and CMV reactivation strongly tracked TRB clonality. Donor CD8+ memory clones often dominated recipient blood repertoires at later times.

The sequence was collected from a man aged 50-59 years in good health, CMV-negative, and a related stem cell transplant donor. The gene calls are TRBV6-1 and TRBJ2-1, with D unresolved. Specimen: PBMCs. CDR3 amino acids: CASLFWPKEQFF. In DNA, the CDR3 is TGTGCCAGCCTGTTTTGGCCGAAGGAGCAGTTCTTC.